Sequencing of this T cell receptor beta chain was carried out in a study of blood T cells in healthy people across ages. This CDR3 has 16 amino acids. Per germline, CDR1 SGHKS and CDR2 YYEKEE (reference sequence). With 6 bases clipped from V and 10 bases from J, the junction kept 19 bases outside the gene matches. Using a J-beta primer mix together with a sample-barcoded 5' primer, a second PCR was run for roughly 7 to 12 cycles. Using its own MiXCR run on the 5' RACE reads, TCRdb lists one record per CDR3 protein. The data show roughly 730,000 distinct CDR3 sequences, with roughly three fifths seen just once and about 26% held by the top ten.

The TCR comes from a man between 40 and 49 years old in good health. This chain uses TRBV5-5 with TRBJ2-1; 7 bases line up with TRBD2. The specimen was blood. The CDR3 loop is CASINPGRQGGSEQFF. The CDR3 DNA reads TGTGCCAGCATCAACCCTGGGCGCCAGGGAGGGAGCGAGCAGTTCTTC. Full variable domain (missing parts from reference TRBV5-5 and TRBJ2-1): DAGVTQSPTHLIKTRGQQVTLRCSPISGHKSVSWYQQVLGQGPQFIFQYYEKEERGRGNFPDRFSARQFPNYSSELNVNALLLGDSALYLCASINPGRQGGSEQFFGPGTRLTVL.